The 26 T cell receptor beta chains given below trace back to one sample, sequenced in a study of regulatory T cells in long-lasting Graves disease (dated by TCRdb to the early 2020s). The time point label for this specimen denotes: persistent/refractory GD, antithyroid drugs over 5 years with positive TRAb. For both TCR sequencing and RNA sequencing, RNA was extracted from PBMCs using TRIzol. The library was made by multiplex PCR. The listed sequencing device is Illumina HiSeq 4000. To build TCR beta libraries, CDR3 regions were amplified by Arm-PCR using iRepertoire HTBI primers. Using fastp trimming at Q25 and MiXCR clonotype assembly, TCRdb reanalyzed the public sequencing data and kept in-frame beta chains. A single entry per CDR3 protein holds the most common genes and DNA from its merged rows. The sample table lists roughly 400,000 distinct CDR3 sequences, 20% to 25% of them with a count of one. 13% to 15% of the sample is held by the ten biggest clonotypes.

The starting material was peripheral blood mononuclear cells (PBMCs), obtained when the disease was refractory, from a patient treated with antithyroid drugs. These receptors were collected from a female donor with Graves disease.

For this clonotype: Relative to the germline gene, one junction end is altered; a read error may explain this. V usage is TRBV18 and J usage is TRBJ2-5, with D possibly being TRBD1 or TRBD2 (5 bases each). The germline V gene encodes CDR1 KGHSH and CDR2 LQKENI. This CDR3 spans 15 amino acids. CDR3 nucleotide sequence: TGTGCCAGCTCACCACGGGACGGAACTTCAGAGGCCCAGTACTTC. Its protein is CASSPRDGTSEAQYF.

This clonotype has just a few counts. V usage is TRBV30 and J usage is TRBJ1-1, with TRBD1 matching over 12 bases. Trimming removed 2 bases from V and 5 bases from J; junction bases left unmatched: 6. Germline CDR1 reads GTSNPN; CDR2 reads SVGIG (reference sequence). The CDR3 loop spans 15 amino acids. The CDR3 loop reads CAWSHPGQGATEAFF. The CDR3 bases are TGTGCCTGGAGTCATCCGGGACAGGGGGCAACTGAAGCTTTCTTT.

The genes are TRBV5-6 and TRBJ2-7; 9 nucleotides line up with TRBD2. The germline V gene encodes CDR1 SGHDT and CDR2 YYEEEE. V was clipped by 3 bases and J by 6 bases; unmatched bases: 1. The CDR3 is 12 amino acids. The CDR3 DNA is TGTGCCAGCAGCTCGGGACTAGCCGAGCAGTACTTC. Protein product: CASSSGLAEQYF.

In regard to this clonotype: A much larger clone sits a single nucleotide away, making a read error possible. This chain joins TRBV6-2 or TRBV6-3 and TRBJ2-5; D is uncertain. Germline V gene lookup returns CDR1 MNHEY and CDR2 SVGEGT. This CDR3 is 14 amino acids long. The CDR3 loop is CASRESRIQGTQYF. CDR3 in DNA: TGTGCCAGCAGAGAATCCAGGATACAAGGGACCCAGTACTTC.

Here the CDR3 reads CSAETSGSEYEQYF. CDR3 in DNA: TGCAGTGCTGAGACTAGCGGGAGCGAATACGAGCAGTACTTC. The chain couples TRBV20-1 to TRBJ2-7; 12 nucleotides match TRBD2. Germline V gene data show CDR1 as DFQATT and CDR2 as SNEGSKA (reference sequence). Trimming at V came to 5 bases and at J to 4 bases, leaving 6 bases not matched to a gene. This CDR3 is built from 14 residues.

This clonotype was observed a few times. The rearrangement joins TRBV5-1 to TRBJ2-3; D unclear. Trimming removed 0 bases at V and 1 base at J, with 9 bases between. Germline values: CDR1 SGHRS, CDR2 YFSETQ. The CDR3 has 15 amino acids. The CDR3 sequence: CASSLDPTRTDTQYF. In nucleotides, the CDR3 is TGCGCCAGCAGCTTGGACCCGACGCGCACAGATACGCAGTATTTT.

This rearrangement joins TRBV4-1 to TRBJ2-2; 10 bases are a match to TRBD2. The junction had 12 bases not matched to a gene; V was cut back by 4 bases and J by 7 bases. Per germline, CDR1 MGHRA and CDR2 YSYEKL. The CDR3 has 17 residues. CDR3 coding DNA: TGCGCCAGCAGCCTCCAAGGACTAGCGGCAGGAGTCGGGGAGCTGTTTTTT. It translates to CASSLQGLAAGVGELFF.

A remark on this clonotype: Possible read error: a much larger clone is one base away. The chain employs TRBV6-1 and TRBJ1-2, with TRBD1 identical over 9 bases. This CDR3 contains 14 residues. Germline V gene sequence: CDR1 MNHNS, CDR2 SASEGT. CDR3 sequence (DNA): TGTGCCAGCGCCCCGGGACAGGGAAGCTATGGCCACACCTTC. Translating gives CASAPGQGSYGHTF.

This clonotype was counted at least ten times. DNA for the CDR3: TGTGCCAGCAGTTTAGCGACAGGGATAGATTCACCCCTCCACTTT. This gives the protein CASSLATGIDSPLHF. The chain is built from TRBV27 and TRBJ1-6, with 7 bases fitting TRBD1. The CDR3 totals 15 residues. Germline CDR1 MNHEY, CDR2 SMNVEV (reference sequence). Trimming took 2 bases from V and 8 from J; bases not matched to a gene: 6.

The genes are TRBV5-4 and TRBJ2-5, with unresolved D. V was cut by 6 bases and J by 5 bases, with 23 bases left in between. The length of the CDR3 is 16 residues. Germline lookup yields CDR1 SGHNT and CDR2 YYREEE (reference sequence). The CDR3 loop is CASMGNTPEVGETQYF. CDR3 nucleotides: TGTGCCAGCATGGGAAACACTCCAGAGGTTGGCGAGACCCAGTACTTC. Full variable domain (rest looked up from reference TRBV5-4 and TRBJ2-5): ETGVTQSPTHLIKTRGQQVTLRCSSQSGHNTVSWYQQALGQGPQFIFQYYREEENGRGNFPPRFSGLQFPNYSSELNVNALELDDSALYLCASMGNTPEVGETQYFGPGTRLLVL.

This clonotype was found many times. The rearrangement joins TRBV27 to TRBJ1-2; no clear D. The V and J ends lost 8 bases and 3 bases respectively, with 13 bases between them. The length of the CDR3 is 13 residues. Germline CDR1 is MNHEY and CDR2 is SMNVEV (reference sequence). The CDR3 protein is CASWTYSYYGYTF. The CDR3, as DNA: TGTGCCAGCTGGACTTACTCCTACTATGGCTACACCTTC.

This clonotype was counted at least ten times. The chain couples TRBV6-1 to TRBJ1-1; D unclear. The germline CDR1 and CDR2 sequences are MNHNS and SASEGT. The CDR3 totals 12 residues. Between the trimmed V and J ends, which lost 2 bases and 5 bases, there was a span of 6 bases. In nucleotides, the CDR3 is TGTGCCAGCAGTGAATGGAGAACTGAAGCTTTCTTT. It is translated as CASSEWRTEAFF.

This clonotype was observed a handful of times. The V call is TRBV30, the J call TRBJ2-2; 8 bases are shared with TRBD2. V lost 0 bases and J lost 5; bases outside the gene matches: 8. The CDR3 contains 16 residues. Germline V CDR1 and CDR2: GTSNPN, SVGIG (reference sequence). The CDR3 spells CAWSVLSGSYTGELFF. The CDR3 DNA follows: TGTGCCTGGAGTGTACTGAGCGGGAGTTATACCGGGGAGCTGTTTTTT.

This clonotype was picked up a small number of times. The rearrangement joins TRBV5-1 to TRBJ2-3; TRBD1 is a possible D gene (6 bases). CDR1 is SGHRS and CDR2 is YFSETQ in the germline V gene. Trimming took off 0 bases at V and 5 bases at J, with 10 bases between the two ends. There are 14 residues in the CDR3. CDR3 nucleotide sequence: TGCGCCAGCAGCTTGGTAGGGGGTATAGATACGCAGTATTTT. Translating gives CASSLVGGIDTQYF. Full variable domain (remainder filled in from reference TRBV5-1 and TRBJ2-3): KAGVTQTPRYLIKTRGQQVTLSCSPISGHRSVSWYQQTPGQGLQFLFEYFSETQRNKGNFPGRFSGRQFSNSRSEMNVSTLELGDSALYLCASSLVGGIDTQYFGPGTRLTVL.

This clonotype was found many times. The gene calls are TRBV20-1 and TRBJ1-4; TRBD1 is a possible D gene (5 bases). Germline CDR1 and CDR2: DFQATT and SNEGSKA (reference sequence). The CDR3 is 12 amino acids. V lost 1 base and J 6 bases, leaving 6 bases between the germline ends. The chain's CDR3 is CSARAGDEKLFF. DNA of the CDR3: TGCAGTGCTAGAGCGGGGGATGAAAAACTGTTTTTT.

The V gene is TRBV20-1, the J gene TRBJ2-7; TRBD2 might be the D (6 bases). The germline V gene encodes CDR1 DFQATT and CDR2 SNEGSKA (reference sequence). V lost 4 bases and J lost 7, with 20 bases in between. The length of the CDR3 is 14 residues. This chain's CDR3 is CSANPSENPWEQYF. The DNA of the CDR3 is TGCAGTGCTAACCCTAGCGAGAACCCCTGGGAGCAGTACTTC.

Remarks on this clonotype: This may be a read error, as it is one base from a much larger clone. The genes are TRBV7-2 and TRBJ1-2; possibly TRBD1 for D (5 bases). V lost 1 base to trimming and J lost 6 bases, with 15 bases between them. CDR1 is SGHTA, CDR2 FQGNSA, per germline. The length of the CDR3 is 15 residues. This chain's CDR3 is CASSLGGGTFHGYTF. The CDR3, as DNA: TGTGCCAGCAGCTTAGGTGGGGGAACCTTCCATGGCTACACCTTC.

The chain carries TRBV6-2 or TRBV6-3 and TRBJ2-3; 9 bases line up with TRBD1. Looked up from germline, CDR1 is MNHEY and CDR2 is SVGEGT. Trimming removed 8 bases from V and 4 bases from J; junction bases left unmatched: 7. The CDR3 contains 14 residues. The CDR3 loop is CASASRQGADTQYF. CDR3 in DNA: TGTGCCAGCGCCTCCAGACAGGGGGCAGATACGCAGTATTTT.

As concerns this clonotype: No conserved phenylalanine or tryptophan is present at the end of the CDR3, so a read error is the likely explanation. V usage is TRBV28 and J usage is TRBJ2-5, with 8 nucleotides matching TRBD2. The CDR3 is 15 residues long. Germline trimming cut 3 bases from V and 5 bases from J; bases unmatched to any gene: 8. Per germline, CDR1 MDHEN and CDR2 SYDVKM. The chain's CDR3 is CASSFPSGSVETQYS. In DNA form, the CDR3 reads TGTGCCAGCAGTTTTCCGAGCGGGAGTGTCGAGACCCAGTACTCC.

This rearrangement joins TRBV11-2 to TRBJ2-5; TRBD2 matches 12 bases. The ends lost 3 bases at V and 4 bases at J; junction bases unmatched: 3. CDR3 length equals 15 residues. Germline V gives CDR1 SGHAT, CDR2 FQNNGV. The CDR3 protein is CASSFRLAGVETQYF. The DNA of the CDR3 is TGTGCCAGCAGCTTTAGACTAGCGGGAGTAGAGACCCAGTACTTC.

At least ten counts were recorded for this clonotype. The chain employs TRBV2 and TRBJ2-3; D tentatively fits TRBD1 or TRBD2 (5 bases each). The V end was cut by 6 bases, the J end by 2 bases, with 21 bases between. The CDR3 contains 17 residues. CDR1 is SNHLY and CDR2 is FYNNEI in the germline V gene. This CDR3 reads CASRKDWDQDFTDTQYF. DNA of the CDR3: TGTGCCAGCAGAAAAGATTGGGACCAGGATTTCACAGATACGCAGTATTTT.

The chain uses TRBV4-2 and TRBJ2-2; 9 bases are a match to TRBD2. CDR3 length: 16 residues. The junction had 11 bases not matched to a gene; V was cut back by 8 bases and J by 4 bases. CDR1 LGHNA and CDR2 YNFKEQ come from the germline V gene. The CDR3 DNA reads as TGTGCCAGCCGGCCGTTAGCGGGAGAGGGCACCGGGGAGCTGTTTTTT. Translated, it gives CASRPLAGEGTGELFF.

This clonotype was seen many times. The chain links TRBV3-1 to TRBJ2-7, with a weak D call TRBD1 (5 bases). Germline CDR1 reads LGHDT; CDR2 reads YNNKEL (reference sequence). With 2 bases removed from V and 2 bases from J, the gap between germline ends came to 10 bases. The CDR3 has 14 amino acids. CDR3 sequence: CASSQQGKTYEQYF. DNA of the CDR3: TGTGCCAGCAGCCAACAGGGTAAGACCTACGAGCAGTACTTC.

This chain's CDR3 is CASNSLSNTQYF. The CDR3 bases are TGTGCCAGCAATAGCCTCTCGAATACGCAGTATTTT. This chain joins TRBV2 and TRBJ2-3; the D is unclear. CDR3 length equals 12 residues. Germline V gene sequence: CDR1 SNHLY, CDR2 FYNNEI. Trimming left V 7 bases short and J 7 bases short, with 12 bases between.

At least ten counts were recorded for this clonotype. J is TRBJ1-2 and V is TRBV2; no firm D call. Germline V CDR1 and CDR2: SNHLY, FYNNEI. V was pared by 3 bases and J by 2 bases, with 7 bases between. CDR3 length: 13 amino acids. In DNA form, the CDR3 reads TGTGCCAGCAGTGAGGATCAGAACTATGGCTACACCTTC. Translated: CASSEDQNYGYTF.

The V call is TRBV9, the J call TRBJ1-3; 9 nucleotides agree with TRBD1. CDR1 is SGDLS, CDR2 YYNGEE, per germline. The CDR3 has 16 residues. With 4 bases clipped from V and 6 bases from J, the junction kept 11 bases outside the gene matches. This chain's CDR3 is CASSLHPTGGENTIYF. The CDR3 coding sequence is TGTGCCAGCAGCCTCCATCCGACAGGGGGGGAAAACACCATATATTTT.